This T cell receptor (beta chain) came from a study of T-cell memory formation after mild COVID-19 (dated by TCRdb to about 2021). A note on the overall study: TCR sequence clusters from the two donors were largely donor specific. In a couple of donors, T-cell clones that expanded and contracted after mild COVID-19 were tracked by sequencing TCRalpha and TCRbeta repertoires over time. Two young, previously healthy adult volunteers made up the cohort, one male and one female. Summary of the overall study and its limitations: Only a couple of mild cases were covered in the study, and larger cohorts including severe cases with pre-infection samples were considered necessary. SARS-CoV-2 specificity of the second-wave clones peaking on day 37 was not confirmed. Contracting CD4+ clones appeared mostly in the CM and EM memory subsets, whereas CD8+ clones were enriched in EMRA. Clones that contracted from day 15 to 85 showed balanced CD4/CD8 phenotypes, whereas a second wave of clones that expanded from day 15 to 37 leaned towards CD4+. Some responding clones were detected in pre-infection memory, suggesting pre-existing cross-reactive memory T cells joined the SARS-CoV-2 response.

Ficoll-Paque density gradient centrifugation was the method used to isolate PBMCs. Sequencer: Illumina NovaSeq 6000. TCRalpha and TCRbeta cDNA libraries were constructed by 5'RACE with constant-segment primers, with sample barcodes and unique molecular identifiers being introduced. RNA was extracted from every sample with Trizol reagent. Amplification of the libraries took two PCR steps, and the second step added a second sample barcode plus Illumina TruSeq adapters. Sequencing of the libraries was done on an Illumina NovaSeq, producing 2 x 150 bp paired-end reads. In the original analysis: The reads were demultiplexed and collapsed into UMI-guided consensus sequences using migec v1.2.7. Using mixcr v2.1.11, the UMI consensuses were aligned to TRA and TRB V and J templates and assembled into clonotypes. Clonotypes were classified as expanded or contracted when called significant by both edgeR and NoisET, with noise models trained on biological replicates. edgeR calls used a false discovery rate-adjusted p below 0.01 and a log2 fold-change threshold of 1. PCA with hierarchical clustering of max-normalized trajectories of the 1000 most abundant clonotypes was used as exploratory dynamics analysis. Separately sequenced CD4+ and CD8+ repertoires were used to assign a CD4 or CD8 phenotype to each responding clone. TCRdb reprocessing: public reads trimmed at Q25 with fastp, clones called with MiXCR, in-frame beta chains kept. Rows matching on CDR3 protein sequence are summarized as one entry with the most common DNA and genes. The V and J calls, along with clone size, are taken from TCRdb and not from the paper's own processing. The sample table lists some 290,000 distinct CDR3 sequences, 16% of them with a count of one. The ten most abundant clones make up about 23% of the sample.

This clonotype was seen only a few times. Its binding antigen is unknown. The input lacks base qualities; no much larger clone sits a single base away. Input material: PBMCs or a T cell subset sorted from them (not recorded which). The clonotype was recovered from a man aged 18 to 30 who had mild COVID-19 (a few samples of this study predate the infection). The sample titles of this study are shuffled in the database, so cell type and time point are left out; the donor was told from shared clones.

The nucleotides read TGTGCCACCAGCAGGACAGGGGGCCAAGATACGCAGTATTTT. This encodes CATSRTGGQDTQYF. The sequence is built from TRBV15 and TRBJ2-3; 10 bases in between match TRBD1. The CDR3 numbers 14 residues from cysteine through phenylalanine. The only DNA kept is the CDR3, 42 bases in frame from the first base. CDR1 is given as LNHNV and CDR2 as YYDKDF, both from the germline V gene (reference sequence). For this chain, trimming is 3 bases at the V end and 5 bases at the J end, and the number of junction bases without a gene match is 2.